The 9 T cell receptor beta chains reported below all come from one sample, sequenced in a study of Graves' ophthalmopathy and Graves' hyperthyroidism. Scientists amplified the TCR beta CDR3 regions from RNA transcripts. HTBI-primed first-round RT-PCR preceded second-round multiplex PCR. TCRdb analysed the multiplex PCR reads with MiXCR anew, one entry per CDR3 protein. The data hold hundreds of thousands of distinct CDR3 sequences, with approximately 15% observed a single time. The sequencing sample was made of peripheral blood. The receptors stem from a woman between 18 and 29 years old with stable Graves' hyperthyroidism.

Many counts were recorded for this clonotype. The CDR3 sequence is CASSLVQGPNTGELFF. CDR3 bases: TGTGCCAGCAGCTTAGTACAGGGACCGAACACCGGGGAGCTGTTTTTT. The chain joins TRBV7-2 to TRBJ2-2, with D maybe TRBD1 (6 bases). This CDR3 region has 16 residues. From germline, CDR1 is SGHTA and CDR2 FQGNSA. Deletions cut 1 base from V and 0 bases from J, with 9 bases between.

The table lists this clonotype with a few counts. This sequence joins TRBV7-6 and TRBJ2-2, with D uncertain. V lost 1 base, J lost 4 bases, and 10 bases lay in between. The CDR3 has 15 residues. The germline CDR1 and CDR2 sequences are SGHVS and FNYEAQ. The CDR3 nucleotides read TGTGCCAGCAGCTTAGATCACTGGGGCACCGGGGAGCTGTTTTTT. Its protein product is CASSLDHWGTGELFF.

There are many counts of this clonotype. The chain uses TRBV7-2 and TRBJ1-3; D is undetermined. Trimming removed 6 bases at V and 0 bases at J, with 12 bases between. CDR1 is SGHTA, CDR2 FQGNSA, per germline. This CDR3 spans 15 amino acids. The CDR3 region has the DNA TGTGCCAGCAGATCCTACCCCGACTCTGGAAACACCATATATTTT. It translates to CASRSYPDSGNTIYF.

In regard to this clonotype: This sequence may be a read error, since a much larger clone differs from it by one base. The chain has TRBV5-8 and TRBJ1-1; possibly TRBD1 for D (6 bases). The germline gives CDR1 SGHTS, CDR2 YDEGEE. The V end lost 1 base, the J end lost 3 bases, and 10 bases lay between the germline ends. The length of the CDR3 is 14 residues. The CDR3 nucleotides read TGTGCCAGCAGCTTGCCCAGGACAGACACTGAAGCTTTCTTT. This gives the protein CASSLPRTDTEAFF.

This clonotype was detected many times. The CDR3 reads CASSEPGVGENTEAFF. The DNA of the CDR3 is TGTGCCAGCAGTGAACCCGGAGTGGGGGAGAACACTGAAGCTTTCTTT. V gene TRBV2 combines with J gene TRBJ1-1, with D maybe TRBD1 (5 bases). The CDR3 length is 16 residues. Trimming stripped 2 bases from V and 1 base from J, with 14 bases between. Germline assignment: CDR1 SNHLY and CDR2 FYNNEI.

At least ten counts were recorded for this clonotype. For the CDR3, the DNA is TGCAGTGCTCTGCCGGGACAGGGGCAGAACACTGAAGCTTTCTTT. Translation: CSALPGQGQNTEAFF. The chain employs TRBV20-1 and TRBJ1-1; 10 bases line up with TRBD1. After removal of 5 bases from V and 1 base from J, the junction contained 7 bases not matched to a gene. The CDR3 contains 15 residues. Germline V gives CDR1 DFQATT, CDR2 SNEGSKA (reference sequence).

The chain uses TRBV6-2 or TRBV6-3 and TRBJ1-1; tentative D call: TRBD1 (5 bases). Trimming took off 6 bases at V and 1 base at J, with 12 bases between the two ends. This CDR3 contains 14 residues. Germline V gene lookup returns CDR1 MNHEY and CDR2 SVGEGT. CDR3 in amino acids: CASSPTGQNTEAFF. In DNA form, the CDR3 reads TGTGCCAGCAGCCCAACGGGGCAGAACACTGAAGCTTTCTTT.

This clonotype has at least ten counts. The chain's CDR3 is CASSYTAGDGDAYEQYF. CDR3 DNA sequence: TGTGCCAGCAGTTACACGGCGGGGGACGGTGACGCCTACGAGCAGTACTTC. This chain joins TRBV6-2 or TRBV6-3 and TRBJ2-7, with 7 bases identical to TRBD2. The germline CDR1 and CDR2 sequences are MNHEY and SVGEGT. The CDR3 is made up of 17 amino acids. V shed 2 bases and J 2 bases; nucleotides not matched to a gene: 12.

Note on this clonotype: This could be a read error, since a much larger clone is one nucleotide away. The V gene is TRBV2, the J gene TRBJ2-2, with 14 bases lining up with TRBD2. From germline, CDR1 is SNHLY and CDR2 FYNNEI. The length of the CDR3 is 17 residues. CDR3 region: CATSGTSGGIFTGELCF. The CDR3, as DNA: TGTGCCACCAGTGGGACTAGCGGGGGAATCTTCACCGGGGAGCTGTGTTTT. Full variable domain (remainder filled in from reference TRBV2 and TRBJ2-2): EPEVTQTPSHQVTQMGQEVILRCVPISNHLYFYWYRQILGQKVEFLVSFYNNEISEKSEIFDDQFSVERPDGSNFTLKIRSTKLEDSAMYFCATSGTSGGIFTGELCFGEGSRLTVL.